These 2 T cell receptor beta chains came from one sample sequenced in a study of cytomegalovirus exposure and HLA in healthy donors. PCR was performed using 60 Vbeta and 13 Jbeta primers. Only in-frame clones appear in the TCRdb table, and some are missing; sequencing was by immunoSEQ multiplex PCR. The table lists fewer than 120,000 clones, over 65% of them singletons, with 10% to 15% in the top ten. Sequencing was done on a sample of PBMCs. These receptors originate from a man aged 25 to 40 in good health and CMV-seropositive.

This chain links TRBV30 with TRBJ1-5, with 8 bases fitting TRBD1. V lost 5 bases, J lost 0 bases, and 9 bases stayed unmatched. Germline CDR1 GTSNPN, CDR2 SVGIG (reference sequence). The CDR3 has 16 amino acids. Written as DNA, the CDR3 is TGTGCCTGGGCCCCCGGGACAGGCCTTAGCAATCAGCCCCAGCATTTT. It codes for CAWAPGTGLSNQPQHF. The full variable domain, completed using reference TRBV30 and TRBJ1-5, is SQTIHQWPATLVQPVGSPLSLECTVEGTSNPNLYWYRQAAGRGLQLLFYSVGIGQISSEVPQNLSASRPQDRQFILSSKKLLLSDSGFYLCAWAPGTGLSNQPQHFGDGTRLSIL.

This clone is a singleton in its sample. The chain combines TRBV7-2 with TRBJ2-7; D gene unclear. V lost 4 bases and J 6 bases, leaving 7 bases between the germline ends. The germline CDR1 and CDR2 sequences are SGHTA and FQGNSA. The CDR3 contains 11 residues. CDR3 nucleotides: TGTGCCAGCAGCTCACAGCTCGAGCAGTACTTC. Protein: CASSSQLEQYF.